This T cell receptor (beta chain) comes out of a study of OX40 agonist ivuxolimab in advanced cancers. For the study at large: Every 2 weeks, ivuxolimab was infused into the patients intravenously at between 0.01 and 10 mg/kg.

Germline V gene sequence: CDR1 MNHEY, CDR2 SMNVEV (reference sequence). Between the trimmed V and J ends, which lost 4 bases and 6 bases, there was a span of 12 bases. The CDR3 spans 14 residues. Only in-frame clones appear in the TCRdb table, and some are missing; sequencing was by immunoSEQ multiplex PCR. The table includes 55,000 to 65,000 clones, around 82% detected once. The chain has TRBV27 and TRBJ2-2, with TRBD2 as a possible D gene (5 bases). The sequences come from CD4+ or CD8+ T cells sorted from blood, collected in a trial of the OX40 agonist ivuxolimab. The source is an adult with an advanced solid tumor such as melanoma, head and neck, liver or kidney cancer. CDR3 in amino acids: CASSWTVDAGELFF. DNA of the CDR3: TGTGCCAGCAGTTGGACTGTTGACGCCGGGGAGCTGTTTTTT.